The present TCR beta chain was sequenced within a study of OX40 agonist ivuxolimab in advanced cancers. Profiling relied on immunoSEQ multiplex PCR, and the TCRdb table lists in-frame clones only, not all of them. The sample contains under 80,000 clones, about 85% of which appear only once. Study results and caveats: Clones of CD4+ and CD8+ blood T cells grew by week 6 at doses of 0.1 to 3.0 mg/kg.

As to this clone: The antigen is undetermined.

CDR3 size: 15 residues. V lost 3 bases to trimming and J lost 0 bases, with 9 bases between them. From germline, CDR1 is MRHNA and CDR2 SNTAGT. J is TRBJ1-5 and V is TRBV6-4, with unresolved D. The sequences come from CD4+ or CD8+ T cells sorted from blood, collected in a trial of the OX40 agonist ivuxolimab. The sequence was obtained from an adult with an advanced solid tumor such as melanoma, head and neck, liver or kidney cancer. In DNA form, the CDR3 reads TGTGCCAGCAGTGAAAGCTCCTATAGCAATCAGCCCCAGCATTTT. Protein product: CASSESSYSNQPQHF.